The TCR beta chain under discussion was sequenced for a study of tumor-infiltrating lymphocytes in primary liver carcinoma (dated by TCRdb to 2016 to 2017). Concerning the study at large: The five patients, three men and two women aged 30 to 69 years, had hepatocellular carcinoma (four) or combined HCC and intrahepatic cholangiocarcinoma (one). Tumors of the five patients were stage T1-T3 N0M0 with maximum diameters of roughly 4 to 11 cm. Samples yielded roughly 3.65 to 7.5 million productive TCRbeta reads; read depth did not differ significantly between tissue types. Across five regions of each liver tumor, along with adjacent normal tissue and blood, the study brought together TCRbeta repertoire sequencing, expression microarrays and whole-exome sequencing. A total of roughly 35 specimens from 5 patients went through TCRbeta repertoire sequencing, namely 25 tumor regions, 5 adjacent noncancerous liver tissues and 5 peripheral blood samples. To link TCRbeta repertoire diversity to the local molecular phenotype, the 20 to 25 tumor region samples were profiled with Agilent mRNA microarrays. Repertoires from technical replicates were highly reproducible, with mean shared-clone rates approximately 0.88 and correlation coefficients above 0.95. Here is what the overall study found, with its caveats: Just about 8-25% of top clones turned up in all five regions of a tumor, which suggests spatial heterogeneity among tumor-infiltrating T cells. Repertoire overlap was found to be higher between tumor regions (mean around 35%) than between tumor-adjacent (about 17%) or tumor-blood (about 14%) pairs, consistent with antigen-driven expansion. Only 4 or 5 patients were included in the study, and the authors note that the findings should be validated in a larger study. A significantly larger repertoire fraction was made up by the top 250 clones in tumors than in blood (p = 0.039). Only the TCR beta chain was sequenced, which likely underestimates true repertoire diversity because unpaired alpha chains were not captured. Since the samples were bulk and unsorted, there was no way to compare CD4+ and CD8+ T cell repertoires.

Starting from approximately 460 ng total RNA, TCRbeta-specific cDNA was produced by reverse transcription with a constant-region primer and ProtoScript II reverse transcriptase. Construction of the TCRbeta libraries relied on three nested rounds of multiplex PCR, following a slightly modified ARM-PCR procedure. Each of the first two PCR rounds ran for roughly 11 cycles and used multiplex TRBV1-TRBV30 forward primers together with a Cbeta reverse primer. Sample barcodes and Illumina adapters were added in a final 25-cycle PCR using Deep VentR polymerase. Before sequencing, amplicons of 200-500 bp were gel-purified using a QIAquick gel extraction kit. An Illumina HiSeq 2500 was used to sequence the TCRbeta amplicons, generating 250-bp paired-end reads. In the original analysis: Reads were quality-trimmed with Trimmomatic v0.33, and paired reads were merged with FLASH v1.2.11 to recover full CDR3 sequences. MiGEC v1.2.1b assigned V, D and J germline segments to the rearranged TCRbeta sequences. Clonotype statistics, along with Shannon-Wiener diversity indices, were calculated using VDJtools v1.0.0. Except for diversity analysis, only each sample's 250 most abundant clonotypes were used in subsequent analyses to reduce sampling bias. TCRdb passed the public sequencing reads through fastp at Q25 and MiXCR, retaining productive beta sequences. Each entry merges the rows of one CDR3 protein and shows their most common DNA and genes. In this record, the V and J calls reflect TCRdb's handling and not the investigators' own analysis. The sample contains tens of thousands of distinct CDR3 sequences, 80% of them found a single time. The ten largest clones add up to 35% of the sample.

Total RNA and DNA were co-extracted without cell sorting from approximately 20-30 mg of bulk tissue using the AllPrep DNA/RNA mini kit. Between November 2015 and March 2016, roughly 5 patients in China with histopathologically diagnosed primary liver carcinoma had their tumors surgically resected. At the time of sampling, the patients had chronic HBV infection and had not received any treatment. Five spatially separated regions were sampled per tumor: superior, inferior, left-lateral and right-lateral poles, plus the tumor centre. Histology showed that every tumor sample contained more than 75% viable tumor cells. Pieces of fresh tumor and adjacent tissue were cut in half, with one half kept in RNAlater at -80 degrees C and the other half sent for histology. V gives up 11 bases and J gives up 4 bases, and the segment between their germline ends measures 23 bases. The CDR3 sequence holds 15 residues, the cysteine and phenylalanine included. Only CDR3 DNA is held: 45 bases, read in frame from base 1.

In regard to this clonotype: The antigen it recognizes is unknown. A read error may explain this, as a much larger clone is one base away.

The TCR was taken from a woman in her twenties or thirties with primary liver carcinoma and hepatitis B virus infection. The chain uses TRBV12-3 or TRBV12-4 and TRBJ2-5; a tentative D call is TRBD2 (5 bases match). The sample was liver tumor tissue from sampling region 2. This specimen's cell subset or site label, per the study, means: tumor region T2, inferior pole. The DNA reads TGTGCCTGCTGCACCTACCCCTGGAGCGGAGAGACCCAGTACTTC. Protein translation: CACCTYPWSGETQYF.